Listed below are T cell receptor beta chains from one sample, sequenced in a study of T-cell reconstitution after alpha-beta-depleted transplantation in children. TCRdb called the PCR reads again in MiXCR, with one record for every CDR3 protein. Of approximately 300,000 distinct CDR3 sequences in the sample, 11% were seen once. Sequenced material: peripheral blood, taken 180 days after TCRalphabeta/CD19-depleted stem cell transplant. These receptors came from a male patient aged 2 to 9 who had a stem cell transplant for chronic granulomatous disease, so the T cells may come from the graft donor. CDR3s include the opening cysteine and the closing phenylalanine or tryptophan. A D gene is named only where the DNA matches it firmly. Rows give clone size only sometimes, using once, few, many, or a class for an expanded clone.

J gene | V gene | D gene | clone size | CDR3 protein | CDR3 DNA
TRBJ1-1 | TRBV20-1 | - | many | CSAGDRNTEAFF | TGCAGTGCCGGCGACAGGAACACTGAAGCTTTCTTT
TRBJ2-3 | TRBV5-1 | TRBD1 | few | CASSFPGTGDTQYF | TGCGCCAGCAGCTTTCCCGGGACAGGGGATACGCAGTATTTT
TRBJ2-5 | TRBV5-4 | TRBD2 | - | CASSLFSLAGAQETQYF | TGTGCCAGCAGCTTGTTTTCGCTAGCGGGGGCTCAAGAGACCCAGTACTTC
TRBJ2-1 | TRBV7-3 | TRBD2 | many | CASSITSGGLNEQFF | TGTGCCAGCAGCATAACTAGCGGGGGCCTCAATGAGCAGTTCTTC
TRBJ2-3 | TRBV6-1 | TRBD1 | many | CASSRQGYEDTQYF | TGTGCCAGCAGTAGACAGGGTTACGAGGATACGCAGTATTTT
TRBJ2-5 | TRBV5-1 | - | many | CASSLVQGVGQETQYF | TGCGCCAGCAGCTTGGTTCAGGGTGTCGGCCAAGAGACCCAGTACTTC
TRBJ2-5 | TRBV20-1 | TRBD1 | many | CSASTGTGQETQYF | TGCAGTGCTAGTACCGGGACAGGACAAGAGACCCAGTACTTC
TRBJ1-3 | TRBV12-3/TRBV12-4 | - | many | CASTILGTASSGNTIYF | TGTGCCAGCACCATACTCGGGACGGCGAGCTCTGGAAACACCATATATTTT
TRBJ2-7 | TRBV28 | - | many | CASGAGIYEQYF | TGTGCCAGCGGGGCAGGAATCTACGAGCAGTACTTC
TRBJ2-7 | TRBV2 | - | many | CASSEVPGYEQYF | TGTGCCAGCAGTGAAGTTCCGGGATACGAGCAGTACTTC